The entry that follows covers one T cell receptor beta chain sequence. This clonotype has a handful of counts. The antigen this receptor binds is unknown. Base-call qualities are not available, and no considerably larger clone is one nucleotide away. Starting from about 500 ng total RNA, TCRbeta-specific cDNA was produced by reverse transcription with a constant-region primer and ProtoScript II reverse transcriptase. The TCRbeta libraries were prepared through three rounds of nested multiplex PCR following a slightly modified ARM-PCR procedure. A final 25-cycle PCR with Deep VentR polymerase added sample barcodes and Illumina adapters. Before sequencing, amplicons of 200-500 bp were gel-purified using a QIAquick gel extraction kit. The TCRbeta amplicons were sequenced with 250-bp paired-end reads on an Illumina HiSeq 2500. In the authors' own workflow: Trimmomatic v0.33 was used to quality-trim the reads, and FLASH v1.2.11 was used to merge paired reads so that full CDR3 sequences could be recovered. V, D and J germline segments were assigned to the rearranged TCRbeta sequences by MiGEC v1.2.1b. Clonotype statistics, along with Shannon-Wiener diversity indices, were calculated using VDJtools v1.0.0. Except for diversity analysis, only each sample's 250 most abundant clonotypes were used in subsequent analyses to reduce sampling bias. The raw public reads went through TCRdb reprocessing: fastp at Q25, MiXCR clone calling, in-frame beta chains kept. CDR3 protein sequences are deduplicated, and each keeps its most common genes and DNA. These V and J calls derive from TCRdb rather than the authors' analysis. This sample gives approximately 74,000 distinct CDR3 sequences in total; about two thirds of them show up just once. Roughly an eighth of the sample rests with the top ten.

This record belongs to a study of tumor-infiltrating lymphocytes in primary liver carcinoma (TCRdb year 2017). General notes on the study: Hepatocellular carcinoma (four) or combined HCC and intrahepatic cholangiocarcinoma (one) was present in the five patients, who were three men and two women aged 30 to 69 years. A total of 35 or so specimens from 5 patients underwent TCRbeta repertoire sequencing, comprising 25 tumor regions, 5 adjacent noncancerous liver tissues and 5 peripheral blood samples. Each sample produced roughly 3.65 to 8 million productive TCRbeta reads, and read depth showed no significant difference between tissue types. Agilent mRNA microarray profiling was performed on the roughly 25 tumor region samples to relate TCRbeta repertoire diversity to the local molecular phenotype. Reproducibility between technical replicate repertoires was high, with correlation coefficients above 0.98 and mean shared-clone rates approximately 0.88. Across five regions of each liver tumor, along with adjacent normal tissue and blood, the study brought together TCRbeta repertoire sequencing, expression microarrays and whole-exome sequencing. The five patients had tumors staged T1-T3 N0M0, with maximum diameters ranging from about 4.2 to 10 cm. What the authors observed across the whole study: A significantly larger repertoire fraction was made up by the top 250 clones in tumors than in blood (p = 0.039). Just about 8-24% of top clones turned up in all five regions of a tumor, which suggests spatial heterogeneity among tumor-infiltrating T cells. Because the samples were bulk and unsorted, CD4+ and CD8+ T cell repertoires could not be compared. Because only the TCR beta chain was sequenced and unpaired alpha chains were not captured, true repertoire diversity is likely underestimated. The study included only four to six patients, and the authors note findings should be validated in a larger study. Repertoire overlap was higher between tumor regions (mean about 36%) than tumor-adjacent (approximately 17%) or tumor-blood (14%) pairs, consistent with antigen-driven expansion.

Without any cell sorting, total RNA and DNA were co-extracted from 20-30 mg of bulk tissue using the AllPrep DNA/RNA mini kit. Surgical resection was performed in China between November 2015 and 2016 on several patients with histopathologically diagnosed primary liver carcinoma. At the time of sampling, the patients had chronic HBV infection and had not received any treatment. Each tumor was sampled at five spatially separated regions: the superior, inferior, left-lateral and right-lateral poles and the tumor centre. Histological examination found more than 75% viable tumor cells in every tumor sample. Fresh tumor and adjacent tissue pieces were bisected, with one half stored in RNAlater at -80 degrees C and the other half sent for histology. This sequence was found in a woman aged 60-70 years with primary liver carcinoma and hepatitis B virus infection. The specimen sequenced was liver tumor tissue from sampling region 4. Explained via the paper, the cell subset or site label denotes: tumor region T4, right-lateral pole.

The encoded CDR3 is CASSLFRPSTDTQYF. The DNA sequence reads TGTGCCAGCAGTTTATTCCGGCCGAGCACAGATACGCAGTATTTT. The chain is made from TRBV28 and TRBJ2-3; no D gene is confidently identified. The CDR3 numbers 15 residues from cysteine through phenylalanine. CDR3 DNA is the only sequence kept; it has 45 bases, read in frame from the first base. V lost 1 base and J lost 0 bases; the stretch between them is 8 bases long. Per the germline V gene, MDHEN is the CDR1 and SYDVKM is the CDR2.